Ten or more counts support the clone carrying this TCR beta chain. Its antigen is unknown. CDR1 and CDR2 from the germline V gene are DFQATT and SNEGSKA (reference sequence). Trimming removed 6 bases from V and 5 bases from J; junction bases left unmatched: 7. The CDR3 is made up of 13 amino acids. The sample originates from a study of identical twins. Template switching (which added a universal primer site) was used, and cDNA carried unique molecular identifiers. MiXCR, run by TCRdb on the 5' RACE reads, gives a single entry per CDR3 protein. The sample yields fewer than 350,000 distinct CDR3 sequences, under 9% seen once. General study points: Twins showed weaker excess sharing in their beta out-of-frame sequences. Twin sharing of out-of-frame TCR alpha was underestimated by models in monozygotic pairs.

These sequences were also reported in another study, on yellow fever vaccine responses in identical twins. That work adds: The authors reported partly convergent, partly personalized vaccine responses in identical twins.

This TCR was recovered from a woman younger than 30 in good health. Sequenced material: memory (CD45RO+) T cells sorted from blood. J is TRBJ2-3 and V is TRBV20-1, with 8 bases matching TRBD2. CDR3 region: CSAYGGAVDTQYF. As DNA, the CDR3 is TGCAGTGCCTACGGGGGGGCCGTAGATACGCAGTATTTT.